These 32 T cell receptor beta chains share one sample of origin, sequenced in a study of blood T cell repertoires in COVID-19. Only in-frame clones appear in the TCRdb table, and some are missing; sequencing was by immunoSEQ multiplex PCR. The profile shows roughly 250,000 clones, roughly 87% of them singletons. The sequenced material came from peripheral blood. The receptors here all came from a man in his 60s who had recovered from COVID-19.

The chain combines TRBV29-1 with TRBJ1-1; 9 bases map to TRBD1. The germline V gene encodes CDR1 SQVTM and CDR2 ANQGSEA. The ends lost 6 bases at V and 8 bases at J; junction bases unmatched: 7. The CDR3 is made up of 12 amino acids. The CDR3 loop reads CSVETGGREAFF. CDR3 nucleotides: TGCAGCGTCGAGACAGGGGGAAGGGAAGCTTTCTTT.

Written as DNA, the CDR3 is TGCGCCAGCAGCCAGGACAGGGTGATCTACGAGCAGTACTTC. It specifies CASSQDRVIYEQYF. The gene calls are TRBV5-1 and TRBJ2-7, with 8 bases matching TRBD1. The CDR3 contains 14 residues. J gave up 3 bases and V 4 bases, and 6 bases lay outside the gene matches. Germline-derived CDR1 and CDR2 are SGHRS and YFSETQ. Together with reference TRBV5-1 and TRBJ2-7, the CDR3 gives the full variable domain: KAGVTQTPRYLIKTRGQQVTLSCSPISGHRSVSWYQQTPGQGLQFLFEYFSETQRNKGNFPGRFSGRQFSNSRSEMNVSTLELGDSALYLCASSQDRVIYEQYFGPGTRLTVT.

The genes are TRBV15 and TRBJ2-1; TRBD1 might be the D (5 bases). The CDR3 is made up of 15 amino acids. V was cut by 1 base and J by 6 bases, with 13 bases left in between. Germline V gene data show CDR1 as LNHNV and CDR2 as YYDKDF (reference sequence). The CDR3 coding sequence is TGTGCCACCAGCAGAGTAATCCAGGGTCCCAATGAGCAGTTCTTC. Its translation: CATSRVIQGPNEQFF.

This clone showed up just once. This sample also contains other DNA sequences that code for the same CDR3. V gene TRBV19 combines with J gene TRBJ1-5; 8 bases fit TRBD1. Germline lookup yields CDR1 LNHDA and CDR2 SQIVND (reference sequence). CDR3 length: 15 residues. Trimming cost V 3 bases and J 1 base; bases outside gene matches: 2. The CDR3 loop is CASSITGGSNQPQHF. In nucleotides, the CDR3 is TGTGCCAGTAGTATTACAGGGGGAAGCAATCAGCCCCAGCATTTT. Combining the CDR3 with reference TRBV19 and TRBJ1-5 gives the whole variable domain DGGITQSPKYLFRKEGQNVTLSCEQNLNHDAMYWYRQDPGQGLRLIYYSQIVNDFQKGDIAEGYSVSREKKESFPLTVTSAQKNPTAFYLCASSITGGSNQPQHFGDGTRLSIL.

This clone occurred once. The chain links TRBV7-9 to TRBJ2-1; possibly TRBD1 for D (5 bases). The CDR3 covers 15 residues. Trimming cost V 5 bases and J 0 bases, with 11 bases left between them. The V gene's germline CDR1 is SEHNR and CDR2 FQNEAQ (reference sequence). In DNA form, the CDR3 reads TGTGCCAGCAGCCCTCAGGGCATCTCCTACAATGAGCAGTTCTTC. Translated, it gives CASSPQGISYNEQFF.

The chain uses TRBV7-2 and TRBJ2-1; 9 bases agree with TRBD2. Germline CDR1 reads SGHTA; CDR2 reads FQGNSA. The CDR3 is made up of 14 amino acids. Trimming took 3 bases from V and 9 from J; bases not matched to a gene: 6. Written as DNA, the CDR3 is TGTGCCAGCAGCTTTCAGCGGGGGGTCGGTGAGCAGTTCTTC. This encodes CASSFQRGVGEQFF.

The V call is TRBV6-5, the J call TRBJ2-2; D possibly corresponds to TRBD1 (5 bases). Germline lookup yields CDR1 MNHEY and CDR2 SVGAGI. This CDR3 region has 15 residues. V lost 6 bases to trimming and J lost 7 bases, with 18 bases between them. CDR3 nucleotide sequence: TGTGCCAGCAGCCTAGATGGGGCCCGTGGCGGGGAGCTGTTTTTT. Amino acid sequence: CASSLDGARGGELFF.

This clone was seen more than once but under ten times. The chain carries TRBV11-2 and TRBJ1-6, with 8 bases matching TRBD1. Looked up from germline, CDR1 is SGHAT and CDR2 is FQNNGV. CDR3 size: 15 residues. V was clipped by 5 bases and J by 7 bases; unmatched bases: 7. CDR3 nucleotides: TGTGCCAGCAGCCTCCAACAGGGGGGGAATTCACCCCTCCACTTT. Translated, it gives CASSLQQGGNSPLHF.

This sequence joins TRBV6-6 and TRBJ2-5; 8 bases align to TRBD1. Trimming cost V 5 bases and J 4 bases; bases outside gene matches: 6. This CDR3 is 14 amino acids long. CDR1 MNHNY and CDR2 SVGAGI come from the germline V gene (reference sequence). The CDR3 loop is CASSPRTGSETQYF. The CDR3 DNA follows: TGTGCCAGCAGTCCGAGGACAGGGTCAGAGACCCAGTACTTC.

The chain joins TRBV5-1 to TRBJ2-5, with 9 bases identical to TRBD2. Germline CDR1 SGHRS, CDR2 YFSETQ. The CDR3 sequence is 15 residues long. V lost 4 bases and J lost 5; bases outside the gene matches: 9. The CDR3 spells CASSALAGSRETQYF. CDR3 DNA: TGCGCCAGCAGCGCACTAGCGGGCAGCAGGGAGACCCAGTACTTC.

The chain combines TRBV6-5 with TRBJ2-5; perhaps TRBD1 as D (8 bases). V dropped 5 bases and J dropped 0 bases, with 13 bases sitting between them. This CDR3 is 15 amino acids long. In germline, CDR1 is MNHEY, CDR2 SVGAGI. This CDR3 is CASSRTGGDQETQYF. The DNA of the CDR3 is TGTGCCAGCAGTAGAACAGGGGGGGACCAAGAGACCCAGTACTTC.

The rearrangement uses TRBV19 and TRBJ2-3; tentative D call: TRBD1 (5 bases). Per the germline V gene, CDR1 is LNHDA and CDR2 is SQIVND (reference sequence). The length of the CDR3 is 16 residues. The germline V and J ends were trimmed by 7 bases and 0 bases, with 17 bases remaining between them. CDR3 sequence (DNA): TGTGCCAGTACCCCCCGGCGAGGACAAAGCACAGATACGCAGTATTTT. Translation: CASTPRRGQSTDTQYF. Together with reference TRBV19 and TRBJ2-3, the CDR3 gives the full variable domain: DGGITQSPKYLFRKEGQNVTLSCEQNLNHDAMYWYRQDPGQGLRLIYYSQIVNDFQKGDIAEGYSVSREKKESFPLTVTSAQKNPTAFYLCASTPRRGQSTDTQYFGPGTRLTVL.

The chain links TRBV6-5 to TRBJ1-6; possible D gene TRBD1, 6 bases. V was cut by 0 bases and J by 10 bases, with 10 bases left in between. Germline lookup yields CDR1 MNHEY and CDR2 SVGAGI. The CDR3 loop spans 14 amino acids. The CDR3 bases are TGTGCCAGCAGTTACTCTTTGGACAGCTCACCCCTCCACTTT. This gives the protein CASSYSLDSSPLHF.

The chain uses TRBV5-1 and TRBJ1-1; D gene ambiguous. This CDR3 has 14 amino acids. Per the germline V gene, CDR1 is SGHRS and CDR2 is YFSETQ. Trimming stripped 4 bases from V and 0 bases from J, with 10 bases between. As DNA, the CDR3 is TGCGCCAGCAGCAAGCAGGTGTTGAACACTGAAGCTTTCTTT. It yields the protein CASSKQVLNTEAFF.

This clone appeared a single time. The chain combines TRBV6-5 with TRBJ1-5, with 7 bases lining up with TRBD1. The V segment lost 6 bases and the J segment 5 bases; nucleotides outside the gene matches: 7. The CDR3 consists of 14 residues. Looked up from germline, CDR1 is MNHEY and CDR2 is SVGAGI. The CDR3 sequence is CASRPTGRHQPQHF. CDR3 sequence (DNA): TGTGCCAGCAGGCCGACAGGGAGACATCAGCCCCAGCATTTT.

DNA for the CDR3: TGTGCCAGCAGCCAAGTTGGCGCACCTGGAGGCTATGGCTACACCTTC. This translates into CASSQVGAPGGYGYTF. The chain joins TRBV3-1 (or the pseudogene TRBV3-2) to TRBJ1-2; the D is unclear. The germline gives CDR1 LGHDT, CDR2 YNNKEL (reference sequence). The CDR3 covers 16 residues. V lost 1 base and J 4 bases, leaving 16 bases between the germline ends.

The chain joins TRBV14 to TRBJ2-7; 7 nucleotides match TRBD1. This CDR3 region has 15 residues. J lost 1 base, V lost 3 bases, and 6 bases had no gene match. CDR1 is SGHDN, CDR2 FVKESK, per germline. The CDR3 here is CASSHMDRSSYEQYF. CDR3 DNA: TGTGCCAGCAGCCACATGGACAGGAGTTCCTACGAGCAGTACTTC.

The chain employs TRBV9 and TRBJ2-7; 7 nucleotides align to TRBD2. The germline V gene has CDR1 SGDLS and CDR2 YYNGEE. CDR3 length equals 16 residues. V shed 4 bases and J 0 bases; nucleotides not matched to a gene: 10. Here the CDR3 reads CASSPSGVAGSYEQYF. The CDR3 bases are TGTGCCAGCAGCCCCAGTGGGGTAGCGGGCTCCTACGAGCAGTACTTC.

This rearrangement joins TRBV7-9 to TRBJ2-1, with TRBD2 matching over 14 bases. There are 16 residues in the CDR3. The trim removed 3 bases at V and 3 bases at J, leaving 1 base unmatched. The germline V gene has CDR1 SEHNR and CDR2 FQNEAQ (reference sequence). This chain's CDR3 is CASSFGTSGSYNEQFF. CDR3 in DNA: TGTGCCAGCAGCTTCGGGACTAGCGGGAGCTACAATGAGCAGTTCTTC.

The chain combines TRBV10-3 with TRBJ2-2, with D perhaps TRBD1 or TRBD2 (5 bases each). V dropped 6 bases and J dropped 6 bases, with 11 bases sitting between them. Germline CDR1 and CDR2: ENHRY and SYGVKD. The CDR3 loop spans 13 amino acids. CDR3 loop: CAISEGRSGELFF. The CDR3 DNA sequence: TGTGCCATCAGCGAGGGGCGTTCCGGGGAGCTGTTTTTT.

In this sample, this clone turned up a few times. The chain links TRBV5-1 to TRBJ1-5; 9 positions agree with TRBD1. This CDR3 region has 14 residues. V lost 4 bases and J lost 5; bases outside the gene matches: 4. CDR1 is SGHRS, CDR2 YFSETQ, per germline. In DNA form, the CDR3 reads TGCGCCAGCAGCGCCACAGGGGGCGATCAGCCCCAGCATTTT. Amino acid sequence: CASSATGGDQPQHF. Complete variable domain (other parts from reference TRBV5-1 and TRBJ1-5): KAGVTQTPRYLIKTRGQQVTLSCSPISGHRSVSWYQQTPGQGLQFLFEYFSETQRNKGNFPGRFSGRQFSNSRSEMNVSTLELGDSALYLCASSATGGDQPQHFGDGTRLSIL.

The V and J genes are TRBV5-6 and TRBJ1-2; TRBD1 agrees at 9 bases. The junction had 5 bases not matched to a gene; V was cut back by 4 bases and J by 4 bases. The CDR3 consists of 14 residues. Per germline, CDR1 SGHDT and CDR2 YYEEEE. CDR3 in DNA: TGTGCCAGCAGCACGGGGACAGGGTCCTATGGCTACACCTTC. Protein product: CASSTGTGSYGYTF.

The V call is TRBV6-4, the J call TRBJ1-6; 8 bases are a match to TRBD1. Germline V gene data show CDR1 as MRHNA and CDR2 as SNTAGT. The junction had 5 bases not matched to a gene; V was cut back by 4 bases and J by 9 bases. CDR3 length equals 14 residues. CDR3: CASSADRVGSPLHF. The CDR3 nucleotides are TGTGCCAGCAGTGCGGACAGGGTGGGTTCACCCCTCCACTTT.

This sequence joins TRBV7-6 and TRBJ2-2; D gene unclear. Germline assignment: CDR1 SGHVS and CDR2 FNYEAQ. V was trimmed by 2 bases and J by 7 bases, leaving 5 bases between them. This CDR3 contains 12 residues. DNA for the CDR3: TGTGCCAGCAGCTTAAACGGCGGGGAGCTGTTTTTT. Amino acid sequence: CASSLNGGELFF.

V and J are TRBV7-2 and TRBJ1-5; tentatively, D is TRBD1 (6 bases). V was cut by 3 bases and J by 7 bases, with 16 bases left in between. The CDR3 loop spans 15 amino acids. Germline loops: CDR1 SGHTA, CDR2 FQGNSA. Here the CDR3 reads CASSLTGRFRQPQHF. The DNA for the CDR3 is TGTGCCAGCAGCTTGACAGGACGATTCCGCCAGCCCCAGCATTTT.

V and J are TRBV5-1 and TRBJ2-1, with a weak D call TRBD2 (5 bases). V shed 4 bases and J shed 4 bases, with 12 bases lying between them. Germline V gene sequence: CDR1 SGHRS, CDR2 YFSETQ. This CDR3 has 14 residues. The CDR3 sequence: CASSLRALYNEQFF. DNA for the CDR3: TGCGCCAGCAGCCTGAGGGCCTTATACAATGAGCAGTTCTTC.

This rearrangement joins TRBV6-2 or TRBV6-3 to TRBJ1-2; D unresolved. Deletions cut 1 base from V and 1 base from J, with 4 bases between. The germline V gene encodes CDR1 MNHEY and CDR2 SVGEGT. The length of the CDR3 is 13 residues. In DNA, the CDR3 is TGTGCCAGCAGTTACTACAGTAACTATGGCTACACCTTC. Its translation: CASSYYSNYGYTF.

The gene calls are TRBV27 and TRBJ1-2; D possibly corresponds to TRBD1 (5 bases). Germline lookup yields CDR1 MNHEY and CDR2 SMNVEV (reference sequence). CDR3 length equals 13 residues. Deletions cut 3 bases from V and 8 bases from J, with 13 bases between. Here the CDR3 reads CASSFGGMGGYTF. CDR3 DNA: TGTGCCAGCAGTTTCGGGGGAATGGGGGGCTACACCTTC.

The chain uses TRBV4-2 and TRBJ2-2; the match to TRBD2 covers 10 bases. Germline CDR1 reads LGHNA; CDR2 reads YNFKEQ. The J segment lost 3 bases and the V segment lost 1 base, leaving 5 bases of the junction unmatched. The CDR3 contains 17 residues. The CDR3 here is CASSQGVAGGYTGELFF. CDR3 DNA sequence: TGTGCCAGCAGCCAAGGAGTAGCGGGGGGTTACACCGGGGAGCTGTTTTTT.

This clone occurred many times. The chain links TRBV6-5 to TRBJ1-2, with D possibly TRBD1 on 5 matching bases. In germline, CDR1 is MNHEY, CDR2 SVGAGI. This CDR3 is built from 15 residues. V was pared by 2 bases and J by 4 bases, with 14 bases between. CDR3 protein: CASSYAAGNSYGYTF. The CDR3 nucleotides read TGTGCCAGCAGTTACGCCGCAGGGAATAGCTATGGCTACACCTTC.

V and J are TRBV6-5 and TRBJ1-5, with TRBD1 matching over 7 bases. Germline assignment: CDR1 MNHEY and CDR2 SVGAGI. The CDR3 sequence is 14 residues long. J was trimmed by 3 bases and V by 7 bases; bases with no gene match: 6. The CDR3 here is CASTPTGNNQPQHF. CDR3 coding DNA: TGTGCCAGCACCCCGACAGGGAACAATCAGCCCCAGCATTTT.

The chain uses TRBV6-5 and TRBJ2-3; 7 nucleotides match TRBD1. J was trimmed by 3 bases and V by 6 bases; bases with no gene match: 9. Per germline, CDR1 MNHEY and CDR2 SVGAGI. The CDR3 contains 15 residues. The CDR3 reads CASSVSGTATDTQYF. CDR3 coding DNA: TGTGCCAGCAGCGTTTCCGGGACAGCTACAGATACGCAGTATTTT.